This section outlines one T cell receptor beta chain sequence together with its context. This clonotype was observed a few times. Its antigen remains unidentified. Base-call qualities are not available, and no considerably larger clone is one nucleotide away. The data are from a study of T cell repertoires in cytomegalovirus infection (dated by TCRdb to about 2019). Regarding the research as a whole: Because public TCR beta signatures pointed to carriage of CMV infection together with the matching HLA type, the HLA type of each donor mattered for the analysis. Results and caveats for the whole study, not just this receptor: Cumulative frequency of public TCR beta family members discriminated carriers of CMV infection plus the relevant HLA type in this cohort and an independent roughly 350-donor cohort. The ex vivo response was dominated by HLA-C-restricted CMV-specific TCR beta clonotypes, and the single most frequent clonotype in two of eight donors was supplied by these HLA-C-restricted clonotypes.

Data came from an Illumina HiSeq 1500. The public sequencing data were trimmed at Q25 with fastp and processed into clonotypes with MiXCR by TCRdb, which kept only in-frame beta chains. Each entry merges the rows of one CDR3 protein and shows their most common DNA and genes. The sample profile shows about 490,000 distinct CDR3 sequences; approximately 16% of them were found once. The ten top clones hold more than 20% of the sample. The CDR3 starts with the cysteine, ends with the phenylalanine, and has 15 residues. Just CDR3 DNA is preserved here, 45 bases in frame from base 1. The trim is 3 bases for V and 6 bases for J, with a gap of 18 bases between the germline ends. In the germline V gene (reference sequence), CDR1 corresponds to GTSNPN and CDR2 to SVGIG.

This sequence uses TRBV30 and TRBJ2-1; the D gene identity is not certain. Sample: CD8+ T cells from PBMCs. The clonotype originates from a human donor in good health (CMV status not recorded). Some clones in this sample may be carry-over from other donors' samples. The bases read TGTGCCTGGAGATTATTAGAGGCTTCGACCAATGAGCAGTTCTTC. Translated, this gives CAWRLLEASTNEQFF.